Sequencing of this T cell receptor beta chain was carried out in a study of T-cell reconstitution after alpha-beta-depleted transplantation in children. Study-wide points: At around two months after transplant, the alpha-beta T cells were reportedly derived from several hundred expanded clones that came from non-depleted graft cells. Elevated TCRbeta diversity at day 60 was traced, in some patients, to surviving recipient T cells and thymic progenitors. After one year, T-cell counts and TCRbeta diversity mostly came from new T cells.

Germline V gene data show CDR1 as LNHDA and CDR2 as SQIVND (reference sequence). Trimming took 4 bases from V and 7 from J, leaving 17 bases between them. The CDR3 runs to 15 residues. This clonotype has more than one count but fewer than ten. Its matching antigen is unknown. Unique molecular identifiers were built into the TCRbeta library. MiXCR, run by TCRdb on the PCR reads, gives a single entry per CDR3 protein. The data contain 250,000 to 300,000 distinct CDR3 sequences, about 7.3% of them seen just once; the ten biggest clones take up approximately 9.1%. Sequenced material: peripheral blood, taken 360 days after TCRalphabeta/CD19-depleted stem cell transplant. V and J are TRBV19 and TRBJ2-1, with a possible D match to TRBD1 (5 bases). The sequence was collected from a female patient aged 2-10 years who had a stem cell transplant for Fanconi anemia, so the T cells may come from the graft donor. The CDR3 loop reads CASSTLFRGPNEQFF. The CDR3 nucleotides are TGTGCCAGTAGTACCCTCTTTAGGGGCCCAAATGAGCAGTTCTTC.